This TCR beta chain stems from a study of Graves' ophthalmopathy and Graves' hyperthyroidism. As the template, RNA transcripts were used to amplify TCR beta CDR3 regions. A first-round RT-PCR used HTBI primers, followed by a second-round multiplex PCR. TCRdb used MiXCR to reprocess the multiplex PCR reads, holding one entry per CDR3 protein. The sample holds some 520,000 distinct CDR3 sequences, approximately 15% seen once. The junction had 2 bases not matched to a gene; V was cut back by 4 bases and J by 7 bases. The CDR3 has 13 residues. CDR1 MNHEY and CDR2 SVGEGT come from the germline V gene. Ophthalmopathic donors had moderate-to-severe activity, CAS ≥3 and NOSPECS ≥4, with disease that had lasted under 3 months.

The clonotype comes from a woman under 40 with Graves' ophthalmopathy. The rearrangement uses TRBV6-2 or TRBV6-3 and TRBJ1-2, with 11 bases that match TRBD1. Source material: blood. Here the CDR3 reads CASSLDRGLGYTF. The CDR3 region has the DNA TGTGCCAGCAGTTTGGACAGGGGGCTTGGCTACACCTTC.